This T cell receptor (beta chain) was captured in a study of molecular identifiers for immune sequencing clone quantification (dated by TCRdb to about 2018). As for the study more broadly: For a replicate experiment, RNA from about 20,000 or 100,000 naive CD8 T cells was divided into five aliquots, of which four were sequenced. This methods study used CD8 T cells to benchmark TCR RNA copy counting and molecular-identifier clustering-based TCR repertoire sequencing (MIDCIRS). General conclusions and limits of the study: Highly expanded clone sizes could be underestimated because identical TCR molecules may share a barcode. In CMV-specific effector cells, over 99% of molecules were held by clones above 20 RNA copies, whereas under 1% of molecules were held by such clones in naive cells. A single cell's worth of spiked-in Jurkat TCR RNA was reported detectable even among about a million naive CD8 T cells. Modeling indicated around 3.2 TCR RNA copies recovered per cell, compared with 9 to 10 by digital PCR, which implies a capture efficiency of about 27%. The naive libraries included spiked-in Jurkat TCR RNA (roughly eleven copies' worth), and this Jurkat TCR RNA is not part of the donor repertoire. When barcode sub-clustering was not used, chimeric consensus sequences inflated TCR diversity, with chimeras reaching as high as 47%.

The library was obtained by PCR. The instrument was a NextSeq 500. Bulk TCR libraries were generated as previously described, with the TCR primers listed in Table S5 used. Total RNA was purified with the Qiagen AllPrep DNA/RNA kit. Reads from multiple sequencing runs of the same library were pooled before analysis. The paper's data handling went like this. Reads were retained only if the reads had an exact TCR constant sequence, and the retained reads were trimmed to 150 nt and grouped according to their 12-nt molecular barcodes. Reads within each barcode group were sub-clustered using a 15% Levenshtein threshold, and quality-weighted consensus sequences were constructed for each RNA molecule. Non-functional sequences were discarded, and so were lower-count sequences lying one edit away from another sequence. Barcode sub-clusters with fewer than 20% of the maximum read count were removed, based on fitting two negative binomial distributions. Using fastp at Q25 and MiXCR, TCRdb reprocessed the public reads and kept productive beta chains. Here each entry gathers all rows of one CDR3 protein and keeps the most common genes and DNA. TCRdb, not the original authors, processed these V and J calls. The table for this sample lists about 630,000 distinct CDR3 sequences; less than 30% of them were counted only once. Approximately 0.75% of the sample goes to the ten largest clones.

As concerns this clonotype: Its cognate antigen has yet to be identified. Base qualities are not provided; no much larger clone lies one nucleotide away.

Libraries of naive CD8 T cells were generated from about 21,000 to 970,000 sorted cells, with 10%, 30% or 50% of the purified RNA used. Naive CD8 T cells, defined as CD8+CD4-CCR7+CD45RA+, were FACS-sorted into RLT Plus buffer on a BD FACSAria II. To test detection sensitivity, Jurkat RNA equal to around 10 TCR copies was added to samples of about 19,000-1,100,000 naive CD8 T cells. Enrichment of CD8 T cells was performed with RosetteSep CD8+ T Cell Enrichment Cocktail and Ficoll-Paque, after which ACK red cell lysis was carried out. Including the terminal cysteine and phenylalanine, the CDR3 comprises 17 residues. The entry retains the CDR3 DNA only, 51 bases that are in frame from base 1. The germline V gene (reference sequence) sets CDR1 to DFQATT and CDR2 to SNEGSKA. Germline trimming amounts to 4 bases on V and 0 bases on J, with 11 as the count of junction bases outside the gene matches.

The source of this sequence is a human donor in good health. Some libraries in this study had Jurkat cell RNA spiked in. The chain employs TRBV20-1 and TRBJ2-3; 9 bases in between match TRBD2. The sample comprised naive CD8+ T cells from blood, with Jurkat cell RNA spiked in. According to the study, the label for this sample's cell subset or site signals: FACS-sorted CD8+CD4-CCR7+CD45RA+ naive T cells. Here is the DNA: TGCAGTGCTACGCCTCGCGGGGGGGGGGCTAGCACAGATACGCAGTATTTT. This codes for CSATPRGGGASTDTQYF.